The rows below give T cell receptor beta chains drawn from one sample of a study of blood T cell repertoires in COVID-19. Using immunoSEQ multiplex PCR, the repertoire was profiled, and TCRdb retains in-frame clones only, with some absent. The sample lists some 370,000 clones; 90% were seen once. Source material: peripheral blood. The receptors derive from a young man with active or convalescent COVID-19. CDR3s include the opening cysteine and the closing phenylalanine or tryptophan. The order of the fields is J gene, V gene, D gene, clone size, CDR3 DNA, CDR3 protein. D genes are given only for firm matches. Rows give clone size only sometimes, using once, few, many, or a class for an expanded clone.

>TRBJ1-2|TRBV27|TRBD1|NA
TGTGCCAGCAGTTTAAGGACAGGGGGTGGCTACACCTTC
CASSLRTGGGYTF
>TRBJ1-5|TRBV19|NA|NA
TGTGCCAGTAGCCAGGGACAATATAGCAATCAGCCCCAGCATTTT
CASSQGQYSNQPQHF
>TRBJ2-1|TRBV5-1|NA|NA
TGCGCCAGCAGCTTGGCCGGAAGGGGTGATTTCTACAATGAGCAGTTCTTC
CASSLAGRGDFYNEQFF
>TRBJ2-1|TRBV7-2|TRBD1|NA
TGTGCCAGCAGCACGGACAGGGAAAATGAGCAGTTCTTC
CASSTDRENEQFF
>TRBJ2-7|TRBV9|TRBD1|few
TGTGCCAGCAGCGACTCTCCGGGACAGATTTCTTACGAGCAGTACTTC
CASSDSPGQISYEQYF
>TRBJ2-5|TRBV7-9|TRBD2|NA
TGTGCCAGCAGCTTAGTGCTAGCGGGGGGTGTTGAGACCCAGTACTTC
CASSLVLAGGVETQYF
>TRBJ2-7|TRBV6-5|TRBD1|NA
TGTGCCAGCAGTCGGACAGGGGTCCCTCAGCAGTACTTC
CASSRTGVPQQYF
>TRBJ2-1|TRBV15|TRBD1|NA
TGTGCCACCAGCAGAGTGGCAACAGGGGGCAACAATGAGCAGTTCTTC
CATSRVATGGNNEQFF
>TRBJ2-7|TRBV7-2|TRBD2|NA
TGTGCCAGCAGCTCCGGGACTAGCGGGGTATCCTACGAGCAGTACTTC
CASSSGTSGVSYEQYF
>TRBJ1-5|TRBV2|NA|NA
TGTGCCAGCAGTAACGGGGAAATCAGGTCTCAGCCCCAGCATTTT
CASSNGEIRSQPQHF
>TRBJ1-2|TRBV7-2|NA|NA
TGTGCCAGCAGCACCCGACAGGAAAACTATGGCTACACCTTC
CASSTRQENYGYTF
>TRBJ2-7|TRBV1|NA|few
TGCACCAGCAGCCAAGCCCCCTGGCGTCGGCCGCGGGAGGGACTGTACGAGCAGTACTTC
CTSSQAPWRRPREGLYEQYF
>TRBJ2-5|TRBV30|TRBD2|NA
TGTGCCTGGAGTTCCCTAGCGGGAAGAGAGACCCAGTACTTC
CAWSSLAGRETQYF
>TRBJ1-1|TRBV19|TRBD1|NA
TGTGCCAGTCTGGGACAGTCCGGAAACACTGAAGCTTTCTTT
CASLGQSGNTEAFF
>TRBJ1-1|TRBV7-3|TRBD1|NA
TGTGCCAGCAGTCTGACAGGGGTGGGCATGAACACTGAAGCTTTCTTT
CASSLTGVGMNTEAFF
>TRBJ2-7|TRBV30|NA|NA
TGTGCCTGGACCCTGACCGGGGGCGGGGGTTACTCCTACGAGCAGTACTTC
CAWTLTGGGGYSYEQYF
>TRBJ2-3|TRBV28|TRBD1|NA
TGTGCCAGCAGTTTAGGGGACAGACTATTTCCACTGAATACGCAGTATTTT
CASSLGDRLFPLNTQYF
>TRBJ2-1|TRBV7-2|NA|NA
TGTGCCAGCAGCCTCCTCCCCCTGACAGGGAGGTCGAGGAATGAGCAGTTCTTC
CASSLLPLTGRSRNEQFF
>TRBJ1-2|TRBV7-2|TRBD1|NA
TGTGCCAGCAGCTTAGGGACAGGTCCCAGCGGCTACACCTTC
CASSLGTGPSGYTF
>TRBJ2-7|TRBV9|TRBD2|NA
TGTGCCAGCAGCGTAGGTCTAGCGGAGAACTACGAGCAGTACTTC
CASSVGLAENYEQYF
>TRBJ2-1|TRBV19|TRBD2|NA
TGTGCCAGTAGTATCCCGGGACTAGCCCACAATGAGCAGTTCTTC
CASSIPGLAHNEQFF
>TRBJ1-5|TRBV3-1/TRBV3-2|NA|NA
TGTGCCAGCAGCCAAACAGGTAGCAATCAGCCCCAGCATTTT
CASSQTGSNQPQHF
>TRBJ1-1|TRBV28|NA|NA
TGTGCCAGCAGTTCCAGACAGTTCATGAACACTGAAGCTTTCTTT
CASSSRQFMNTEAFF
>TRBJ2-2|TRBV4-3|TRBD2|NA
TGCGCCAGCAGCCAGGACGGGACTAGCGACACCGGGGAGCTGTTTTTT
CASSQDGTSDTGELFF
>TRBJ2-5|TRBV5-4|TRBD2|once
TGTGCCAGCAGCTTCGGACTAGCGGGAGGCGTGGAGACCCAGTACTTC
CASSFGLAGGVETQYF
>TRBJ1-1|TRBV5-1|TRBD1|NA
TGCGCCAGCAGCTCGAGACAGGGGAACATGAACACTGAAGCTTTCTTT
CASSSRQGNMNTEAFF
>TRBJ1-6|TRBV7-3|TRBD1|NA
TGTGCCAGCAGCCTACAGGGGAATAATTCACCCCTCCACTTT
CASSLQGNNSPLHF
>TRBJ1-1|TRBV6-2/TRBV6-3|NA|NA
TGTGCCAGCAGTTACATCTTGAGCCCCCCGAACACTGAAGCTTTCTTT
CASSYILSPPNTEAFF
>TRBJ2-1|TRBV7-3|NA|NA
TGTGCCAGCAGCTTACCAGACAGCAATGAGCAGTTCTTC
CASSLPDSNEQFF
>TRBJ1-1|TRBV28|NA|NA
TGTGCCAGCAGCCCCGAGCGTGTCCTGAACACTGAAGCTTTCTTT
CASSPERVLNTEAFF
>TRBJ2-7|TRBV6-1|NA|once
TGTGCCAGCAGTGAAGACGGGAGTCGCTACGAGCAGTACTTC
CASSEDGSRYEQYF
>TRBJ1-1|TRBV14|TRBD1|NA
TGTGCCAGCAGCCCGGGAGGGGGCTTAACTGAAGCTTTCTTT
CASSPGGGLTEAFF
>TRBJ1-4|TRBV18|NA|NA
TGTGCCAGCTCACCACCGGTGACAGAAAAACTGTTTTTT
CASSPPVTEKLFF
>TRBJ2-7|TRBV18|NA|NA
TGTGCCAGCTCACCCGAGGGAAGGGACGAGCAGTACTTC
CASSPEGRDEQYF
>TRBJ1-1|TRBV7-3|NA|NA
TGTGCCAGCAGCTCCCAGGGGACTGAAGCTTTCTTT
CASSSQGTEAFF
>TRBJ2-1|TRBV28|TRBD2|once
TGTGCCAGCAGTTTCCTAGCGGGACCCACCTACAATGAGCAGTTCTTC
CASSFLAGPTYNEQFF
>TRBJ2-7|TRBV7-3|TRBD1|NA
TGTGCCAGCAGCTTAACGACAGGGGTCGAGCAGTACTTC
CASSLTTGVEQYF
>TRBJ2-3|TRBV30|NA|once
TGTGCCTGGACCCATAAGAGTGCAGATACGCAGTATTTT
CAWTHKSADTQYF
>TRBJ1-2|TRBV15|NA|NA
TGTGCCACCAGCAGAGTAGGGGAGGATGGCTACACCTTC
CATSRVGEDGYTF
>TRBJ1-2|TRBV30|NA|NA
TGTGCCTGGAGTCGAAATGTCCGGCAGGTGGACTATGGCTACACCTTC
CAWSRNVRQVDYGYTF
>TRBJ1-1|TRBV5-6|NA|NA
TGTGCCAGCAGCTTTGGAGGGCTGAACACTGAAGCTTTCTTT
CASSFGGLNTEAFF
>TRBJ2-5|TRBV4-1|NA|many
TGCGCCAGCAGCCAGACAGGCTCTCGGGAGACCCAGTACTTC
CASSQTGSRETQYF
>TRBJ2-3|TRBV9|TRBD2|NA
TGTGCCAGCAGCCAACGGACTAGCGGGCGAGATACGCAGTATTTT
CASSQRTSGRDTQYF
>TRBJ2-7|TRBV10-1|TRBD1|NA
TGCGCCAGCACCAACGGGACAGGTGGTTGGGAGCAGTACTTC
CASTNGTGGWEQYF
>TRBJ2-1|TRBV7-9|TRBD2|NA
TGTGCCAGCAGCCACACTAGCGGGGGCGCGAATCATGAGCAGTTCTTC
CASSHTSGGANHEQFF
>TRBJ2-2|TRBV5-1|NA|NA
TGCGCCAGCAGCTTGGACGGGAACACCGGGGAGCTGTTTTTT
CASSLDGNTGELFF
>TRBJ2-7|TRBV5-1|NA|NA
TGCGCCAGCAGCCGGGGGAACGAGCAGTACTTC
CASSRGNEQYF
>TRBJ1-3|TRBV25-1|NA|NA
TGTGCCAGCAGGAGGGACAATTGGGGCTCTGGAAACACCATATATTTT
CASRRDNWGSGNTIYF
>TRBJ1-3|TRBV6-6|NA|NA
TGTGCCAGCGGGCCTGGAAACACCATATATTTT
CASGPGNTIYF
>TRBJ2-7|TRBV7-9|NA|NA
TGTGCCAGCAGCGACTTTGGGAGAACGGAGGAGCAGTACTTC
CASSDFGRTEEQYF
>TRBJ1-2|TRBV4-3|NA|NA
TGCGCCAGCAGCCAAAAATTCCGGGAACATAATGGCTACACCTTC
CASSQKFREHNGYTF
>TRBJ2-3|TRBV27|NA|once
TGTGCCAGCAGTTTCCTAGGGGCCGGAGATACGCAGTATTTT
CASSFLGAGDTQYF
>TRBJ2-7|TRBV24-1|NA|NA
TGTGCCACCAGTCATCAGGCCTCCTACGAGCAGTACTTC
CATSHQASYEQYF